This T cell receptor beta chain was observed in a study of T-cell reconstitution after alpha-beta-depleted transplantation in children (TCRdb year 2016). Study-wide context: The study quantitatively tracked T-cell immune reconstitution after TCRalphabeta/CD19-depleted allogeneic hematopoietic cell transplantation in children using TCR repertoire profiling.

In the case of this clonotype: No antigen is known for it. Base qualities were left out, and no much larger clone turns up one base away.

Library generation was performed with PCR. TCRdb names Illumina HiSeq 2500 as the instrument used. TCR libraries were prepared with molecular barcoding, using unique molecular identifiers to normalize TCRbeta repertoire quantification. Starting from the raw public reads, TCRdb applied fastp trimming at Q25, assembled clones with MiXCR and retained in-frame beta chains. Rows merge per CDR3 protein into single entries with the most common DNA and genes. A total of some 640,000 distinct CDR3 sequences appear in this sample, approximately 15% of them only once. The top ten constitute approximately 1% of the sample. Inclusive of the bounding cysteine and phenylalanine, the CDR3 is 16 residues long. CDR3 DNA is the only sequence kept; it has 48 bases, read in frame from the first base. From a lookup of the germline V gene (reference sequence), CDR1 and CDR2 are MNHEY and SMNVEV. The germline V and J ends show losses of 2 bases and 4 bases respectively, and no gene match explains 7 bases of the junction.

Material: PBMCs from the stem cell graft donor, obtained from the stem cell graft. This TCR was recovered from a human donor who donated a stem cell graft to a child with acute myeloid leukemia. The sequence is built from TRBV27 and TRBJ1-3, with TRBD1 matching 8 junction bases. DNA sequence: TGTGCCAGCAGTTTAACCCCGACAGGGGAAGGAAACACCATATATTTT. Its translation reads: CASSLTPTGEGNTIYF.